Listed below are T cell receptor beta chains from one sample, sequenced in a study of neurological immune-mediated disorders. Each CDR3 protein is one row after TCRdb ran MiXCR on the 5' RACE reads. The sample consists of 45,000 to 55,000 distinct CDR3 sequences, about 3.7% of them appearing once. The material sequenced was PBMCs. These receptors all come from a man aged 60 to 69 with multiple sclerosis. Each CDR3 is given with its conserved first and last residue. Fields, in order: J gene, D gene, clone size, V gene, CDR3 protein, CDR3 DNA. A D gene is named only where the DNA matches it firmly. Rows give clone size only sometimes, using once, few, many, or a class for an expanded clone.

TRBJ2-4 TRBD2 many TRBV19 CASTEGGARGIQYF TGTGCCAGTACCGAGGGAGGGGCAAGGGGCATTCAGTACTTC
TRBJ1-1 - many TRBV20-1 CSLAGTLNTEAFF TGCAGTTTGGCCGGGACACTGAACACTGAAGCTTTCTTT
TRBJ1-1 - many TRBV28 CASRIRPGREAFF TGTGCCAGCAGAATCCGCCCGGGGAGAGAAGCTTTCTTT
TRBJ1-6 TRBD1 - TRBV5-4 CASTDRVNGDSPLHF TGTGCCAGCACCGACAGGGTTAACGGGGATTCACCCCTCCACTTT
TRBJ2-3 TRBD1 few TRBV28 CASNKGTGWDTQYF TGTGCCAGCAATAAAGGGACAGGGTGGGATACGCAGTATTTT
TRBJ2-3 - many TRBV24-1 CATSDFRDKGLDTQYF TGTGCCACCAGTGATTTCAGGGACAAAGGCCTTGATACGCAGTATTTT
TRBJ2-2 - few TRBV5-5 CASSYDPGRNTGELFF TGTGCCAGCAGCTATGACCCAGGGCGGAACACCGGGGAGCTGTTTTTT
TRBJ2-1 - many TRBV7-3 CASSFERILGNEQFF TGTGCCAGCAGCTTCGAGCGGATACTGGGCAATGAGCAGTTCTTC
TRBJ1-5 - few TRBV5-5 CASSPFKGEKTQNF TGTGCCAGCAGCCCTTTCAAGGGGGAGAAGACCCAGAATTTT
TRBJ1-5 - many TRBV15 CATSGGAGNQPQHF TGTGCCACCAGCGGAGGGGCGGGGAATCAGCCCCAGCATTTT
TRBJ2-1 - - TRBV5-1 CASSLVYSQYNEQFF TGCGCCAGCAGCTTGGTCTACTCCCAGTACAATGAGCAGTTCTTC
TRBJ1-2 TRBD1 many TRBV6-2/TRBV6-3 CASRRNRGIVNYGYTF TGTGCCAGCAGGAGGAACAGGGGAATTGTTAACTATGGCTACACCTTC